These 31 T cell receptor beta chains share one sample of origin, sequenced in a study of somatic mutations in cytotoxic T cells in rheumatoid arthritis (dated by TCRdb to about 2017). The library was generated by the immunoSEQ multiplex PCR assay. Entries here come from immuneACCESS through TCRdb and include only in-frame sequences with V and J called. Some clones fail to appear in such tables; in the studies checked, an unresolved V gene covers under half of the shortfall, and the cause of the remainder is unknown. The sample records about 20,000 clones, about nine tenths of which are singletons. Of the sample, 15% falls within the top ten clones. The sequenced sample was CD8+ T cells sorted from blood. These receptors were obtained from a middle-aged man in good health.

V usage is TRBV11-2 and J usage is TRBJ1-2, with D perhaps matching TRBD1 (6 bases). V shed 5 bases and J shed 5 bases, with 18 bases lying between them. CDR1 is SGHAT, CDR2 FQNNGV, per germline. This CDR3 is 15 amino acids long. CDR3 amino acids: CASSARQVVEYGYTF. The CDR3 DNA sequence: TGTGCCAGCAGCGCCCGACAGGTTGTGGAATATGGCTACACCTTC.

This clone was found once. The V and J genes are TRBV6-1 and TRBJ2-1; 10 bases are shared with TRBD2. CDR1 and CDR2 (germline): MNHNS, SASEGT. The ends lost 4 bases at V and 3 bases at J; junction bases unmatched: 3. CDR3 size: 15 residues. The chain's CDR3 is CASSVSSGSYNEQFF. The CDR3 nucleotides are TGTGCCAGCAGTGTGTCTAGCGGGAGCTACAATGAGCAGTTCTTC.

The chain combines TRBV5-4 with TRBJ2-7; 9 bases match TRBD2. Germline trimming cut 1 base from V and 6 bases from J; bases unmatched to any gene: 8. Germline V CDR1 and CDR2: SGHNT, YYREEE (reference sequence). The CDR3 contains 15 residues. The CDR3 nucleotides are TGTGCCAGCAGCTTGAGGCCTAGCGGGATGAGCGAGCAGTACTTC. Encoded protein: CASSLRPSGMSEQYF.

The chain combines TRBV13 with TRBJ2-7; a weak D match, TRBD2 (6 bases). CDR1 is PRHDT, CDR2 FYEKMQ, per germline (reference sequence). The CDR3 has 14 amino acids. Trimming took off 2 bases at V and 2 bases at J, with 10 bases between the two ends. The CDR3 protein is CASSLPGRAYEQYF. The CDR3 DNA is TGTGCCAGCAGCTTACCCGGGAGAGCCTACGAGCAGTACTTC. Filled out from reference TRBV13 and TRBJ2-7, the complete variable domain reads AAGVIQSPRHLIKEKRETATLKCYPIPRHDTVYWYQQGPGQDPQFLISFYEKMQSDKGSIPDRFSAQQFSDYHSELNMSSLELGDSALYFCASSLPGRAYEQYFGPGTRLTVT.

This clone was recorded a few times. The chain is built from TRBV27 and TRBJ2-7; 8 bases align to TRBD1. The CDR3 loop spans 14 amino acids. Per the germline V gene, CDR1 is MNHEY and CDR2 is SMNVEV (reference sequence). V lost 6 bases to trimming and J lost 2 bases; unmatched junction nucleotides: 6. This CDR3 reads CASSLTGVPYEQYF. The CDR3, as DNA: TGTGCCAGCAGCCTGACAGGGGTCCCCTACGAGCAGTACTTC.

The chain has TRBV30 and TRBJ2-1; 11 positions match TRBD2. Germline V lookup: CDR1 GTSNPN, CDR2 SVGIG (reference sequence). J was trimmed by 12 bases and V by 0 bases; bases with no gene match: 7. The CDR3 loop spans 14 amino acids. The CDR3 DNA reads TGTGCCTGGAGTGTGGGACTAGCGGAAGGGGTGCAGTTCTTC. It encodes CAWSVGLAEGVQFF.

The genes are TRBV6-1 and TRBJ1-1; perhaps TRBD1 as D (6 bases). V was clipped by 1 base and J by 1 base, with 13 bases between them. CDR3 length: 16 amino acids. Germline values: CDR1 MNHNS, CDR2 SASEGT. CDR3 sequence (DNA): TGTGCCAGCAGTGAAGGTGCAGGGGTGAGGAACACTGAAGCTTTCTTT. The encoded protein is CASSEGAGVRNTEAFF.

The V call is TRBV28, the J call TRBJ2-1, with 10 bases matching TRBD2. CDR1 MDHEN and CDR2 SYDVKM come from the germline V gene. V trimming: 3 bases; J trimming: 9 bases; junction bases outside the gene matches: 8. The CDR3 length is 15 residues. The CDR3 region has the DNA TGTGCCAGCAGTTTTCGTACTAGCGGGATATCTGAGCAGTTCTTC. Its translation is CASSFRTSGISEQFF.

V gene TRBV2 combines with J gene TRBJ1-1; D unresolved. The CDR3 totals 13 residues. CDR1 is SNHLY, CDR2 FYNNEI, per germline. The germline V and J ends were trimmed by 0 bases and 11 bases, with 13 bases remaining between them. The chain's CDR3 is CASSEAPRVGAFF. DNA of the CDR3: TGTGCCAGCAGTGAAGCGCCGAGGGTTGGCGCTTTCTTT.

The J gene is TRBJ2-2, the V gene TRBV28; no firm D call. Trimming shortened V by 3 bases and J by 4 bases, and 0 bases separated the two germline ends. The V gene's germline CDR1 is MDHEN and CDR2 SYDVKM. The CDR3 sequence is 11 residues long. The CDR3 region is CASSFTGELFF. The CDR3 nucleotides read TGTGCCAGCAGTTTCACCGGGGAGCTGTTTTTT.

The chain has TRBV28 and TRBJ2-1; TRBD1 aligns across 8 bases. Germline assignment: CDR1 MDHEN and CDR2 SYDVKM. The ends lost 7 bases at V and 3 bases at J; junction bases unmatched: 5. The CDR3 totals 14 residues. The CDR3 spells CASTQDRGYNEQFF. CDR3 nucleotide sequence: TGTGCCAGCACCCAAGACAGGGGCTACAATGAGCAGTTCTTC.

The chain combines TRBV28 with TRBJ1-1, with 10 bases lining up with TRBD1. The CDR3 covers 16 residues. Trimming removed 5 bases from V and 5 bases from J; junction bases left unmatched: 11. Germline V CDR1 and CDR2: MDHEN, SYDVKM. CDR3 nucleotides: TGTGCCAGCAGTCCCCGACAGGGGGCCTGGAGGACTGAAGCTTTCTTT. This codes for CASSPRQGAWRTEAFF.

Only one count was recorded for this clone. The chain couples TRBV27 to TRBJ1-1; D is unclear. This CDR3 is 12 amino acids long. Germline V CDR1 and CDR2: MNHEY, SMNVEV (reference sequence). V gave up 2 bases and J gave up 6 bases, with 7 bases separating them. The DNA for the CDR3 is TGTGCCAGCAGTTTAGTAGGGTCTGAAGCTTTCTTT. Translation gives CASSLVGSEAFF.

The table lists this clone with a few counts. The chain employs TRBV14 and TRBJ2-7; D gene unclear. The germline gives CDR1 SGHDN, CDR2 FVKESK. There are 10 residues in the CDR3. The V gene lost 11 bases and the J gene lost 12 bases, with 17 bases spanning the gap. CDR3 DNA: TGTGCCTATGGTAGTTCTGGGCGGTACTTC. Its protein product is CAYGSSGRYF. The whole variable domain, filled in from reference TRBV14 and TRBJ2-7, reads EAGVTQFPSHSVIEKGQTVTLRCDPISGHDNLYWYRRVMGKEIKFLLHFVKESKQDESGMPNNRFLAERTGGTYSTLKVQPAELEDSGVYFCAYGSSGRYFGPGTRLTVT.

The chain is built from TRBV28 and TRBJ1-2; no clear D gene. The CDR3 sequence is 13 residues long. Germline lookup yields CDR1 MDHEN and CDR2 SYDVKM. Trimming shortened V by 7 bases and J by 0 bases, and 9 bases separated the two germline ends. The DNA of the CDR3 is TGTGCCAGCAACGGGGTATCTAACTATGGCTACACCTTC. Encoded protein: CASNGVSNYGYTF.

This clone has only one observation. V usage is TRBV5-5 and J usage is TRBJ2-3; D may be TRBD1 or TRBD2 (6 bases each). This CDR3 is 15 amino acids long. Germline V gene sequence: CDR1 SGHKS, CDR2 YYEKEE (reference sequence). V gave up 1 base and J gave up 10 bases, with 19 bases separating them. CDR3 loop: CASSLWSLGGGAQYF. The CDR3 region has the DNA TGTGCCAGCAGCTTGTGGTCCTTAGGGGGAGGTGCGCAGTATTTT. Using reference TRBV5-5 and TRBJ2-3 for the parts outside the CDR3, the full variable domain is DAGVTQSPTHLIKTRGQQVTLRCSPISGHKSVSWYQQVLGQGPQFIFQYYEKEERGRGNFPDRFSARQFPNYSSELNVNALLLGDSALYLCASSLWSLGGGAQYFGPGTRLTVL.

This clone has only a few counts. The chain employs TRBV4-2 and TRBJ1-5; D gene unclear. Germline CDR1 is LGHNA and CDR2 is YNFKEQ. The CDR3 runs 15 residues. Trimming removed 0 bases at V and 7 bases at J, with 13 bases between. CDR3 coding DNA: TGTGCCAGCAGCCAAGATACGCGGGGATGGCAGCCCCAGCATTTT. Its protein product is CASSQDTRGWQPQHF.

This chain uses TRBV7-9 with TRBJ2-2; weak D call: TRBD1 (6 bases). Trimming removed 4 bases at V and 0 bases at J, with 12 bases between. This CDR3 is 16 amino acids long. Germline V gives CDR1 SEHNR, CDR2 FQNEAQ (reference sequence). The CDR3 DNA sequence: TGTGCCAGCAGCTCTGGACAGCCTACGAACACCGGGGAGCTGTTTTTT. Translated, it gives CASSSGQPTNTGELFF.

This sequence joins TRBV11-2 and TRBJ2-7, with D possibly matching TRBD1 (5 bases). Per the germline V gene, CDR1 is SGHAT and CDR2 is FQNNGV. This CDR3 has 15 amino acids. The V end was cut by 0 bases, the J end by 2 bases, with 11 bases between. CDR3 bases: TGTGCCAGCAGCTTAGAGAACAGGAGAGCCTACGAGCAGTACTTC. The encoded protein is CASSLENRRAYEQYF.

This chain joins TRBV11-2 and TRBJ2-3; D uncertain. V was trimmed by 2 bases and J by 5 bases, leaving 2 bases between them. CDR1 and CDR2 (germline): SGHAT, FQNNGV. This CDR3 contains 11 residues. The CDR3 loop reads CASSLLDTQYF. As DNA, the CDR3 is TGTGCCAGCAGCTTACTAGATACGCAGTATTTT. Full variable domain (missing parts from reference TRBV11-2 and TRBJ2-3): EAGVAQSPRYKIIEKRQSVAFWCNPISGHATLYWYQQILGQGPKLLIQFQNNGVVDDSQLPKDRFSAERLKGVDSTLKIQPAKLEDSAVYLCASSLLDTQYFGPGTRLTVL.

The chain combines TRBV7-2 with TRBJ1-1; no clear D gene. The CDR3 is 15 amino acids. Germline-derived CDR1 and CDR2 are SGHTA and FQGNSA. Trimming pared 0 bases from V and 3 bases from J, leaving 11 bases between. The chain's CDR3 is CASSLAGFGYTEAFF. CDR3 coding DNA: TGTGCCAGCAGCTTAGCAGGGTTCGGGTACACTGAAGCTTTCTTT.

The J gene is TRBJ2-1, the V gene TRBV7-9, with 9 nucleotides matching TRBD2. CDR1 and CDR2 (germline): SEHNR, FQNEAQ (reference sequence). This CDR3 spans 14 amino acids. J gave up 1 base and V 8 bases, and 3 bases lay outside the gene matches. The CDR3 sequence is CASVLAGSYNEQFF. CDR3 sequence (DNA): TGTGCCAGCGTCCTAGCGGGATCCTACAATGAGCAGTTCTTC.

The chain joins TRBV6-6 to TRBJ2-7; no definite D call. CDR3 length: 11 amino acids. V was shortened by 5 bases and J by 2 bases, with 4 bases between the two germline ends. The germline gives CDR1 MNHNY, CDR2 SVGAGI (reference sequence). CDR3 DNA sequence: TGTGCCAGCAGTCGCGCCTACGAGCAGTACTTC. It specifies CASSRAYEQYF.

This chain joins TRBV28 and TRBJ2-7, with 9 bases aligning to TRBD2. The CDR3 contains 13 residues. Germline values: CDR1 MDHEN, CDR2 SYDVKM. V lost 4 bases to trimming and J lost 5 bases; unmatched junction nucleotides: 3. The CDR3 sequence is CASSYGTSNEQYF. The DNA for the CDR3 is TGTGCCAGCAGTTATGGGACTAGCAACGAGCAGTACTTC.

The gene calls are TRBV30 and TRBJ1-2, with D possibly being TRBD1 (5 bases). V lost 4 bases and J 1 base, leaving 10 bases between the germline ends. The CDR3 spans 13 residues. Looked up from germline, CDR1 is GTSNPN and CDR2 is SVGIG (reference sequence). CDR3: CAWMTDDNYGYTF. The CDR3 DNA is TGTGCCTGGATGACAGATGATAACTATGGCTACACCTTC.

The V call is TRBV27, the J call TRBJ2-1, with TRBD2 matching over 8 bases. Losses at the gene ends were 5 bases for V and 9 bases for J; bases not matched to a gene: 9. The CDR3 is 14 residues long. Germline loops: CDR1 MNHEY, CDR2 SMNVEV (reference sequence). In DNA, the CDR3 is TGTGCCAGCAGTCTGTCGGGGAGCGGGGGTGAGCAGTTCTTC. Its protein is CASSLSGSGGEQFF.

The chain combines TRBV9 with TRBJ1-1; 10 nucleotides agree with TRBD1. Per germline, CDR1 SGDLS and CDR2 YYNGEE. The CDR3 totals 14 residues. V was pared by 4 bases and J by 6 bases, with 6 bases of the junction left unmatched. The CDR3 coding sequence is TGTGCCAGCAGCACGGGACAGGGGTTTGCTGAAGCTTTCTTT. Translation: CASSTGQGFAEAFF.

This chain connects TRBV30 to TRBJ2-1, with 7 bases identical to TRBD2. The CDR3 totals 14 residues. V lost 5 bases to trimming and J lost 5 bases; unmatched junction nucleotides: 9. CDR1 and CDR2 (germline): GTSNPN, SVGIG (reference sequence). The CDR3 DNA reads TGTGCCTGGGGGAGGACTAGACCAGACAATGAGCAGTTCTTC. The encoded protein is CAWGRTRPDNEQFF.

CDR3 region: CASSLEGELVAEAFF. The CDR3 DNA follows: TGTGCCAGCAGCTTAGAGGGGGAACTGGTCGCTGAAGCTTTCTTT. The chain employs TRBV13 and TRBJ1-1; possibly TRBD1 for D (6 bases). The CDR3 loop spans 15 amino acids. Between the trimmed V and J ends, which lost 1 base and 6 bases, there was a span of 15 bases. Germline loops: CDR1 PRHDT, CDR2 FYEKMQ (reference sequence). The whole variable domain, remainder taken from reference TRBV13 and TRBJ1-1, is AAGVIQSPRHLIKEKRETATLKCYPIPRHDTVYWYQQGPGQDPQFLISFYEKMQSDKGSIPDRFSAQQFSDYHSELNMSSLELGDSALYFCASSLEGELVAEAFFGQGTRLTVV.

The CDR3 nucleotides read TGTGCCAGCAGTGAAGGCCCCTACGAGCAGTACTTC. Translated, it gives CASSEGPYEQYF. The rearrangement uses TRBV13 and TRBJ2-7; D gene unclear. V was pared by 6 bases and J by 2 bases, with 8 bases between. Germline V gene sequence: CDR1 PRHDT, CDR2 FYEKMQ (reference sequence). The CDR3 contains 12 residues.

The chain recombines TRBV15 with TRBJ2-3; a weak D match, TRBD2 (5 bases). Between the trimmed V and J ends, which lost 1 base and 1 base, there was a span of 9 bases. This CDR3 has 15 residues. Germline CDR1 LNHNV, CDR2 YYDKDF (reference sequence). The DNA for the CDR3 is TGTGCCACCAGCAGAGTTAATAGCGGCACAGATACGCAGTATTTT. It is translated as CATSRVNSGTDTQYF.